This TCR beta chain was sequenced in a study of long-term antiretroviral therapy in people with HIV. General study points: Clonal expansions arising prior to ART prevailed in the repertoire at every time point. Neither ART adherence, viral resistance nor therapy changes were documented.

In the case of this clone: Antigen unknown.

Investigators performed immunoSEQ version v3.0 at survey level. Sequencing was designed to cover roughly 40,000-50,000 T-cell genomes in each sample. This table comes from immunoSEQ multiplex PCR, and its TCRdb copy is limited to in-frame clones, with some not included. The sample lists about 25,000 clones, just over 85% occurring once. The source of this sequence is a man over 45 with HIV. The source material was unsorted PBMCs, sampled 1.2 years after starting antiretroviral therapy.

Here the CDR3 DNA reads TGTGCCAGCAGTCAACAGGGAAGGGGGGGGACTGAAGCTTTCTTT. This encodes CASSQQGRGGTEAFF. This chain connects TRBV7-6 to TRBJ1-1; D is perhaps TRBD1 (6 bases). Trimming took off 6 bases at V and 5 bases at J, with 19 bases between the two ends. The germline gives CDR1 SGHVS, CDR2 FNYEAQ. CDR3 size: 15 residues.